This T cell receptor (beta chain) was retrieved from a study of blood T cell repertoires in COVID-19. On the study more broadly: Acute-phase and convalescent COVID-19 samples originated in the United States, Italy and Spain. Nucleic acid was either cDNA or gDNA, and it came from T cells, B-cell-depleted T cells, or PBMCs.

Germline values: CDR1 LGHNA, CDR2 YNFKEQ. The V and J ends lost 4 bases and 0 bases respectively, with 16 bases between them. This CDR3 has 17 residues. The authors' processing: Cell counts per sample came from amplifying reference gene primers. Data came from immunoSEQ multiplex PCR; TCRdb stores just in-frame clones and leaves some out. V and J calls plus clone size are reproduced from that table; the DNA served to infer D and trimming. Counted here are approximately 77,000 clones, 80% occurring once; the ten biggest clones make up 4.5% to 5.5%. This TCR was recovered from a woman between 70 and 85 years old with acute or convalescent COVID-19. Sequenced sample: peripheral blood. The V call is TRBV4-2, the J call TRBJ1-3; tentatively, D is TRBD1 (6 bases). CDR3 coding DNA: TGTGCCAGCAGCCGAAACCCCGGACAGAGCTCTGGAAACACCATATATTTT. This translates into CASSRNPGQSSGNTIYF.